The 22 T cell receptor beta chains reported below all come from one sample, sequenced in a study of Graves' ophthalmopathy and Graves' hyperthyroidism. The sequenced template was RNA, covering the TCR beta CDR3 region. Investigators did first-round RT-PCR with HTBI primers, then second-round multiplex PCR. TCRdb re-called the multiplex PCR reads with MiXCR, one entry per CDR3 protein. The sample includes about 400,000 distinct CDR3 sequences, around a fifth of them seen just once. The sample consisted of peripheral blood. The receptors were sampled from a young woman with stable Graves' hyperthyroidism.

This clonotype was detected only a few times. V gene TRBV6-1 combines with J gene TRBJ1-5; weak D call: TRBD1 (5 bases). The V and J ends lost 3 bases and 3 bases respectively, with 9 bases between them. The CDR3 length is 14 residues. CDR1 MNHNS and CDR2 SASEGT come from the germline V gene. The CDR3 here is CASSEVGLNQPQHF. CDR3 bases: TGTGCCAGCAGTGAGGTGGGACTCAATCAGCCCCAGCATTTT.

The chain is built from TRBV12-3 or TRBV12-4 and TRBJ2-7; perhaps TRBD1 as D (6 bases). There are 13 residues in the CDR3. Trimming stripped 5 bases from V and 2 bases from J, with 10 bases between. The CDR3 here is CASSMDSPYEQYF. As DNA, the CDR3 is TGTGCCAGCAGTATGGACAGCCCCTACGAGCAGTACTTC.

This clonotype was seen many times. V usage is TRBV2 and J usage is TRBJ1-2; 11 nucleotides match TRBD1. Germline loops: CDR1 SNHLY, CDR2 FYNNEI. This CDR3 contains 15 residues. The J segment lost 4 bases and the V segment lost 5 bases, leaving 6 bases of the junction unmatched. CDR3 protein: CASSSGQGEFYGYTF. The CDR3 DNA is TGTGCCAGCAGTTCGGGACAGGGGGAGTTCTATGGCTACACCTTC.

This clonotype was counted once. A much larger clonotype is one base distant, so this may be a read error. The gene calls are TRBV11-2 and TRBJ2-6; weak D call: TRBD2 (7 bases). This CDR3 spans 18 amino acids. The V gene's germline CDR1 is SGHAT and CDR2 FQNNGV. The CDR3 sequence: CASSLGGGALSGAYVLTF. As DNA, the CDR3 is TGTGCCAGCAGCCTAGGCGGGGGCGCCCTCTCTGGGGCCTACGTCCTGACTTTC.

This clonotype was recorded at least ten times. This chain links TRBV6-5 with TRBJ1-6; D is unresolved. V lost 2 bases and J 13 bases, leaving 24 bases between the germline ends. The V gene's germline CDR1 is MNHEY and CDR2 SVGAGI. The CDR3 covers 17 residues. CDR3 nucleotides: TGTGCCAGCAGTTACCCCCCCCGGACCGCTACTAGGTCCCCCCTCCACTTT. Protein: CASSYPPRTATRSPLHF.

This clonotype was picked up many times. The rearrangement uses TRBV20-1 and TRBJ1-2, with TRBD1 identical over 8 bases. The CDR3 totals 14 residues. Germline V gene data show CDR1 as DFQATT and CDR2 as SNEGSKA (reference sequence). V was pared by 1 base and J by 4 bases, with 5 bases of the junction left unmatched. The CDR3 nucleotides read TGCAGTGCTAGAGTGAGCAGGGGGCTCTATGGCTACACCTTC. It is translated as CSARVSRGLYGYTF.

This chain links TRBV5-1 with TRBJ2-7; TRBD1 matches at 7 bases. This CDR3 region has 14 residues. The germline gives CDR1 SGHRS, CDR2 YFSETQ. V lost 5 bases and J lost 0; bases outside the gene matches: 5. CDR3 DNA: TGCGCCAGCAGAGGGACAGAAAGCTCCTACGAGCAGTACTTC. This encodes CASRGTESSYEQYF. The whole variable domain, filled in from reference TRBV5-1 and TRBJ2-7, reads KAGVTQTPRYLIKTRGQQVTLSCSPISGHRSVSWYQQTPGQGLQFLFEYFSETQRNKGNFPGRFSGRQFSNSRSEMNVSTLELGDSALYLCASRGTESSYEQYFGPGTRLTVT.

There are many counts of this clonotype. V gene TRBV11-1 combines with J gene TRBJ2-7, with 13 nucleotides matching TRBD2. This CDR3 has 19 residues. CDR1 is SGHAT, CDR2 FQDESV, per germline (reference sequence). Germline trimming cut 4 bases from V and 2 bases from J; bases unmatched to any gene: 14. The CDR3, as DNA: TGTGCCAGCAGCTCGTGGGCACTAGCGGGAGGGTTCCCAACCTACGAGCAGTACTTC. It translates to CASSSWALAGGFPTYEQYF.

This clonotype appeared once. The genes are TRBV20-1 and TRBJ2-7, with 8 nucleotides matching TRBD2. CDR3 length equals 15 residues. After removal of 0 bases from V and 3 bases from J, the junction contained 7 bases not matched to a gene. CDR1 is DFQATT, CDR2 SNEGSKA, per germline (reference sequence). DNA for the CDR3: TGCAGTGCTAGAGATGGGGGACTAGTAGGCTACGAGCAGTACTTC. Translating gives CSARDGGLVGYEQYF.

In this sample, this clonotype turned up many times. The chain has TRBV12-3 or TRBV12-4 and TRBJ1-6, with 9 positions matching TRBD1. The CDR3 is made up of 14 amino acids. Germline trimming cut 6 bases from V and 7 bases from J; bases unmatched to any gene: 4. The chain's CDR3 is CASRNGQGNSPLHF. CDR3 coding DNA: TGTGCCAGCAGAAACGGACAGGGGAATTCACCCCTCCACTTT.

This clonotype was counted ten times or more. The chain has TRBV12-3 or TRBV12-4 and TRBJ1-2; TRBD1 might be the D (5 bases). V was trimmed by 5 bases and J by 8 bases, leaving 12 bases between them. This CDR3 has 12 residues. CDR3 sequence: CASSRDAAGYTF. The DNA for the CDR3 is TGTGCCAGCAGTCGGGACGCCGCGGGCTACACCTTC.

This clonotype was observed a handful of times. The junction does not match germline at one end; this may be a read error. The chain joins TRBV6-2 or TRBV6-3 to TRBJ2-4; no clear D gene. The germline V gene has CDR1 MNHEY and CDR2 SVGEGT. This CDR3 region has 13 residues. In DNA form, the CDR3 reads TGTGCCGCTAAAGGGCAACCGGAAGACATTAAGTACTTC. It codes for CAAKGQPEDIKYF.

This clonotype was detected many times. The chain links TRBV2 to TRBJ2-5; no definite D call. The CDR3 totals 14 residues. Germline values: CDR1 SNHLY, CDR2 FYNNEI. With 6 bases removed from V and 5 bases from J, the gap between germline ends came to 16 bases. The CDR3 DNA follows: TGTGCCAGCAGGGTCGTAGACTCGCGGGAGACCCAGTACTTC. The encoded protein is CASRVVDSRETQYF.

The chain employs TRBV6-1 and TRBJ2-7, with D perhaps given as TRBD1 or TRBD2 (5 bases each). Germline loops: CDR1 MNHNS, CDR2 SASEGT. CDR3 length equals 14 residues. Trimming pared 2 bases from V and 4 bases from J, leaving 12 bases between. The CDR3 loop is CASSETGRPYEQYF. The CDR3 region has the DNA TGTGCCAGCAGTGAAACGGGACGTCCGTACGAGCAGTACTTC.

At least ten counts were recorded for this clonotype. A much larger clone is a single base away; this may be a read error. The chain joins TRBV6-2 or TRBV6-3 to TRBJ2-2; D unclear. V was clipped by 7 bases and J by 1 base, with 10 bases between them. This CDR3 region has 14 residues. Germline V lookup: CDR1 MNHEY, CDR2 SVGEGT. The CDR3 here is CASILSLNTGELFF. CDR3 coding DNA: TGTGCCAGCATTCTTAGCCTGAACACCGGGGAGCTGTTTTTT.

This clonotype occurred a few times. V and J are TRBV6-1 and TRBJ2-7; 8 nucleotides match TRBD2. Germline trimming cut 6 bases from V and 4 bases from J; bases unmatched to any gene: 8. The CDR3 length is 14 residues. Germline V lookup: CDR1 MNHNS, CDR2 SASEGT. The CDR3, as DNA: TGTGCCAGCAGGGGGAGCGGGAGTAAGTACGAGCAGTACTTC. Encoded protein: CASRGSGSKYEQYF.

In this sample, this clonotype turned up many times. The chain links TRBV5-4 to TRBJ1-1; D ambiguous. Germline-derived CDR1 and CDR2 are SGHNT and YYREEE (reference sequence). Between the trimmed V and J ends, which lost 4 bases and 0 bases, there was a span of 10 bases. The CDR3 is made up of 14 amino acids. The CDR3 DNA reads TGTGCCAGCAGCACCGGACGCCTGAACACTGAAGCTTTCTTT. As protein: CASSTGRLNTEAFF.

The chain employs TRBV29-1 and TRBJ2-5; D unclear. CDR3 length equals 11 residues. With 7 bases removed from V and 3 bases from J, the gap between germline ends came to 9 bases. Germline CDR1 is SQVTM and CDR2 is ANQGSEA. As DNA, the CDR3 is TGCAGCGCAAGGACCGAAGAGACCCAGTACTTC. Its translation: CSARTEETQYF.

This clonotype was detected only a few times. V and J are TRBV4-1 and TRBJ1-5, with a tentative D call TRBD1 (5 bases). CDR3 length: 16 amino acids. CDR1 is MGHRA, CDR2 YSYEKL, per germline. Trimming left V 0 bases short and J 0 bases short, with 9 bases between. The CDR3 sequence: CASSQDGGGSNQPQHF. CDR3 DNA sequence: TGCGCCAGCAGCCAAGATGGGGGAGGTAGCAATCAGCCCCAGCATTTT.

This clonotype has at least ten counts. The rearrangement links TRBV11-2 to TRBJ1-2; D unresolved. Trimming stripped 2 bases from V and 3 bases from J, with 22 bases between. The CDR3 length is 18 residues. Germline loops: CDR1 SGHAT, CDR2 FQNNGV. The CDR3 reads CASSLSYRGARADYGYTF. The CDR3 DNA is TGTGCCAGCAGCTTAAGCTACAGAGGTGCCCGTGCTGACTATGGCTACACCTTC.

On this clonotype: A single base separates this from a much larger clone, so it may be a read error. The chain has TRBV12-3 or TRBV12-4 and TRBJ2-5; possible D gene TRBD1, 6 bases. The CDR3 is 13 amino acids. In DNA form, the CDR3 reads TGTGCCAGCAGTGTGGGGGCCCGTGAGACCCTGTACTTC. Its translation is CASSVGARETLYF.

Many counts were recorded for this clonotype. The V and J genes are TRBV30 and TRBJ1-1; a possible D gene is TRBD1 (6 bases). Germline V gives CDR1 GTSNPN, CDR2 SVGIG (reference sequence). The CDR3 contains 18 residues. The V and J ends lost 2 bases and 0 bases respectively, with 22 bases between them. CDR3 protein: CAWSPLPNRQVMNTEAFF. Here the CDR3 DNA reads TGTGCCTGGAGTCCCCTACCGAACCGACAGGTCATGAACACTGAAGCTTTCTTT.